This is a list of T cell receptor beta chains from one sample in a study of T-cell memory formation after mild COVID-19. MiXCR was run by TCRdb on the 5' RACE reads, yielding one entry per CDR3 protein. The table shows roughly 280,000 distinct CDR3 sequences, with around 8% occurring only once. The sequenced sample was PBMCs or a T cell subset sorted from them (not recorded which). Receptor source: a man between 18 and 35 years old who had mild COVID-19 (a few samples of this study predate the infection). Cell type and time point are not known. Each CDR3 is given with its conserved first and last residue. D genes are given only for firm matches. The listing skips clone size in some rows; elsewhere it reads once, few, many or a size class.

CDR3 DNA: TGTGCCAGCAGCCCCGAGACAGGAAATCAGCCCCAGCATTTT
CDR3 protein: CASSPETGNQPQHF
CDR3 length: 14
V gene: TRBV4-2
D gene: .
J gene: TRBJ1-5
clone size: few

CDR3 DNA: TGCGCCAGCAGCCAAGACGTAGGGGCTAGCACAGATACGCAGTATTTT
CDR3 protein: CASSQDVGASTDTQYF
CDR3 length: 16
V gene: TRBV4-1
D gene: .
J gene: TRBJ2-3
clone size: .

CDR3 DNA: TGCAGTGCTAGAGGACAGGGTATAAGGGTAGATACGCAGTATTTT
CDR3 protein: CSARGQGIRVDTQYF
CDR3 length: 15
V gene: TRBV20-1
D gene: TRBD1
J gene: TRBJ2-3
clone size: .

CDR3 DNA: TGTGCCAGCAGCCTCCGACCCACCGGGACTGGATCTAACTATGGCTACACCTTC
CDR3 protein: CASSLRPTGTGSNYGYTF
CDR3 length: 18
V gene: TRBV5-6
D gene: .
J gene: TRBJ1-2
clone size: many

CDR3 DNA: TGTGCCAGCAGCTTTCGGCCCGGCGCCTCTACTAATGAAAAACTGTTTTTT
CDR3 protein: CASSFRPGASTNEKLFF
CDR3 length: 17
V gene: TRBV7-9
D gene: .
J gene: TRBJ1-4
clone size: .

CDR3 DNA: TGCGCCAGCCACAGAAACTATAATTCACCCCTCCACTTT
CDR3 protein: CASHRNYNSPLHF
CDR3 length: 13
V gene: TRBV5-1
D gene: .
J gene: TRBJ1-6
clone size: .

CDR3 DNA: TGCGCCAGCAGCCAAGATCTAAAGGGCGGGGGAGACTACAATGAGCAGTTCTTC
CDR3 protein: CASSQDLKGGGDYNEQFF
CDR3 length: 18
V gene: TRBV4-3
D gene: TRBD2
J gene: TRBJ2-1
clone size: .

CDR3 DNA: TGTGCCAGTCAGACTGACACAGATACGCAGTATTTT
CDR3 protein: CASQTDTDTQYF
CDR3 length: 12
V gene: TRBV5-4
D gene: .
J gene: TRBJ2-3
clone size: few

CDR3 DNA: TGTGCCAGCAGCCAACTCGCCCTGTTGCCCCACCGAGCCCATTCTGAAGCTTTCTTT
CDR3 protein: CASSQLALLPHRAHSEAFF
CDR3 length: 19
V gene: TRBV5-6
D gene: .
J gene: TRBJ1-1
clone size: .

CDR3 DNA: TGCGCCAGCAGCCCCGCCGGGACTAGCAGTCACGGAGCGAGGGAGCAGTACTTC
CDR3 protein: CASSPAGTSSHGAREQYF
CDR3 length: 18
V gene: TRBV4-3
D gene: TRBD2
J gene: TRBJ2-7
clone size: few

CDR3 DNA: TGTGCCAGCAGCTTCCCGGAGATAACTGAAGCTTTCTTT
CDR3 protein: CASSFPEITEAFF
CDR3 length: 13
V gene: TRBV7-2
D gene: .
J gene: TRBJ1-1
clone size: .

CDR3 DNA: TGTGCCAGCAGCTCGACAGGGGAGGCAGGCGGAAACACCATATATTTT
CDR3 protein: CASSSTGEAGGNTIYF
CDR3 length: 16
V gene: TRBV7-2
D gene: TRBD1
J gene: TRBJ1-3
clone size: .

CDR3 DNA: TGTGCCAGCAGTGTGTGGGAGACCCAGTACTTC
CDR3 protein: CASSVWETQYF
CDR3 length: 11
V gene: TRBV2
D gene: .
J gene: TRBJ2-5
clone size: .

CDR3 DNA: TGCGCCAGCAGCCTGCAGGGGTATCGGACTGAAGCTTTCTTT
CDR3 protein: CASSLQGYRTEAFF
CDR3 length: 14
V gene: TRBV5-1
D gene: .
J gene: TRBJ1-1
clone size: many

CDR3 DNA: TGTGCCAGCAGCTTAGTCCATCGGAATGAGCAGTTCTTC
CDR3 protein: CASSLVHRNEQFF
CDR3 length: 13
V gene: TRBV7-2
D gene: .
J gene: TRBJ2-1
clone size: few

CDR3 DNA: TGCGCCAGCAGCTTGGGCGGGACAGCGGACAATGAGCAGTTCTTC
CDR3 protein: CASSLGGTADNEQFF
CDR3 length: 15
V gene: TRBV5-1
D gene: .
J gene: TRBJ2-1
clone size: many

CDR3 DNA: TGTGCCGGTGGGATCTCCTATAATTCACCCCTCCACTTT
CDR3 protein: CAGGISYNSPLHF
CDR3 length: 13
V gene: TRBV6-5
D gene: .
J gene: TRBJ1-6
clone size: .

CDR3 DNA: TGTGCCAGCAGCCTGGTATTCAATTCACCCCTCCACTTT
CDR3 protein: CASSLVFNSPLHF
CDR3 length: 13
V gene: TRBV12-3/TRBV12-4
D gene: .
J gene: TRBJ1-6
clone size: few